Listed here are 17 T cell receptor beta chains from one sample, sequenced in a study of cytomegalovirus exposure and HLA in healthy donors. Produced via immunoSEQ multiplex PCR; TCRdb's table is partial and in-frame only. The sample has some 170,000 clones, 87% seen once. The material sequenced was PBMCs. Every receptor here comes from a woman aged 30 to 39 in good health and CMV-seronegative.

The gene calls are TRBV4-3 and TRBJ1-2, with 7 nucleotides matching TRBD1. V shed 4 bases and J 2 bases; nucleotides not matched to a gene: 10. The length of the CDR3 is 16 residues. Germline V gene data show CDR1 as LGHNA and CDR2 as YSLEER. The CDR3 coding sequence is TGCGCCAGCAGCCTTACCGCGGGACAGAGAAACTATGGCTACACCTTC. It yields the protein CASSLTAGQRNYGYTF.

CDR3 amino acids: CASRSLRGTEAFF. In DNA form, the CDR3 reads TGTGCCAGCAGGTCTCTCAGGGGTACTGAAGCTTTCTTT. The chain joins TRBV13 to TRBJ1-1; D might be TRBD1 (6 bases). CDR1 and CDR2 from the germline V gene are PRHDT and FYEKMQ (reference sequence). V was trimmed by 6 bases and J by 5 bases, leaving 13 bases between them. This CDR3 comprises 13 residues.

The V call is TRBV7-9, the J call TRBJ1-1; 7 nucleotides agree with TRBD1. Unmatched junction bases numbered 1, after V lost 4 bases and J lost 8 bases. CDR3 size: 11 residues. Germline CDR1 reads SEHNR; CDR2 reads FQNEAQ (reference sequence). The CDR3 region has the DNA TGTGCCAGCAGCTCGACAGGGGAAGCTTTCTTT. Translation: CASSSTGEAFF. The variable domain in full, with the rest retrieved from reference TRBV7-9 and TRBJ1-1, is DTGVSQNPRHKITKRGQNVTFRCDPISEHNRLYWYRQTLGQGPEFLTYFQNEAQLEKSRLLSDRFSAERPKGSFSTLEIQRTEQGDSAMYLCASSSTGEAFFGQGTRLTVV.

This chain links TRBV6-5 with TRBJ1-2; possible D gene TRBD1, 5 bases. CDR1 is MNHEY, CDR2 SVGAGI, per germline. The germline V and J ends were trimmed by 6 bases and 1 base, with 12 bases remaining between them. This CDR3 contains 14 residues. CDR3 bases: TGTGCCAGCAGAAAGGGGCAAATTAACTATGGCTACACCTTC. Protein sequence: CASRKGQINYGYTF.

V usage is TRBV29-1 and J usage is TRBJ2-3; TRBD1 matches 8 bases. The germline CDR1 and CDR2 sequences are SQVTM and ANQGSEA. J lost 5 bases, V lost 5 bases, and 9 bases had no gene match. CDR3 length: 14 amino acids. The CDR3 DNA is TGCAGCGTTCAATGGCAGGGGGCTGGAGATACGCAGTATTTT. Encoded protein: CSVQWQGAGDTQYF.

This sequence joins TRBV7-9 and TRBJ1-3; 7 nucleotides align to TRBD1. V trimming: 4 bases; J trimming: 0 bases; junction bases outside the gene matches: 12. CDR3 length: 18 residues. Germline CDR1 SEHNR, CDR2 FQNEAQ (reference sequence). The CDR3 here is CASSSWTGSWVSGNTIYF. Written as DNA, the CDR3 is TGTGCCAGCAGCTCCTGGACAGGTTCTTGGGTCTCTGGAAACACCATATATTTT. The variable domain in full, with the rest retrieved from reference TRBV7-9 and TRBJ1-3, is DTGVSQNPRHKITKRGQNVTFRCDPISEHNRLYWYRQTLGQGPEFLTYFQNEAQLEKSRLLSDRFSAERPKGSFSTLEIQRTEQGDSAMYLCASSSWTGSWVSGNTIYFGEGSWLTVV.

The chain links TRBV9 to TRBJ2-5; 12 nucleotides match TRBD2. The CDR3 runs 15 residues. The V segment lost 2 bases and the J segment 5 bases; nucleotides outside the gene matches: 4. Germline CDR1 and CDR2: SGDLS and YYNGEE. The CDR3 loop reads CASSVGLAGFETQYF. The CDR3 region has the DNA TGTGCCAGCAGCGTCGGACTAGCGGGGTTCGAGACCCAGTACTTC.

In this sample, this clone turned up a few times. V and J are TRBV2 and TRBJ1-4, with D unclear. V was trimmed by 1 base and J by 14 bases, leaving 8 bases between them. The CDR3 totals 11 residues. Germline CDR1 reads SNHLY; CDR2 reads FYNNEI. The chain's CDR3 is CASSEGGKLFF. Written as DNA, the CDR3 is TGTGCCAGCAGTGAAGGCGGAAAGCTGTTTTTT.

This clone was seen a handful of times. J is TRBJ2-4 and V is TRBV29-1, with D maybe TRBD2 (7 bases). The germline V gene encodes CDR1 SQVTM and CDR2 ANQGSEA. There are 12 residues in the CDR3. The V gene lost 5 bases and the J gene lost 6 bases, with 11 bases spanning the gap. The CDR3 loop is CSVQRGGNIQYF. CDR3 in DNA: TGCAGCGTTCAGAGGGGGGGAAACATTCAGTACTTC. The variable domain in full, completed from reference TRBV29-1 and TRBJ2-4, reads SAVISQKPSRDICQRGTSLTIQCQVDSQVTMMFWYRQQPGQSLTLIATANQGSEATYESGFVIDKFPISRPNLTFSTLTVSNMSPEDSSIYLCSVQRGGNIQYFGAGTRLSVL.

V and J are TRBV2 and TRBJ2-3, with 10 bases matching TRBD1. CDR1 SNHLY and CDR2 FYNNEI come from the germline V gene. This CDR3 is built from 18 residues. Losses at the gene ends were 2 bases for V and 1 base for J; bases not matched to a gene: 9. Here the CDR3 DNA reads TGTGCCAGCAGTGAATCGATATCCGGGACAGGGGGCACAGATACGCAGTATTTT. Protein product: CASSESISGTGGTDTQYF.

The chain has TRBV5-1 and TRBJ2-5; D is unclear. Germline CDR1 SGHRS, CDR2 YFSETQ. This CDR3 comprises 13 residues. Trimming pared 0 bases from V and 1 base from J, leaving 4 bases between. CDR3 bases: TGCGCCAGCAGCTTGGGACTCCAAGAGACCCAGTACTTC. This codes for CASSLGLQETQYF.

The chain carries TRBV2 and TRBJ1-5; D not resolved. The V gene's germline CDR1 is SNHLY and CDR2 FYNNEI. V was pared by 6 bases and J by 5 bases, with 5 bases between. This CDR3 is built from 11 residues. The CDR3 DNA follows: TGTGCCAGCAGGTATGATCAGCCCCAGCATTTT. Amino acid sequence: CASRYDQPQHF.

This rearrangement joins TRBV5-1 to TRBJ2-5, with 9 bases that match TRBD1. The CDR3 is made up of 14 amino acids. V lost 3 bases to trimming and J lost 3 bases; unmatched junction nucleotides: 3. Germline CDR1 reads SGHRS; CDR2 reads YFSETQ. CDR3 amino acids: CASSSTGGEETQYF. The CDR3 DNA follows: TGCGCCAGCAGCTCAACAGGGGGCGAAGAGACCCAGTACTTC. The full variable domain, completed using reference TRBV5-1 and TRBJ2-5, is KAGVTQTPRYLIKTRGQQVTLSCSPISGHRSVSWYQQTPGQGLQFLFEYFSETQRNKGNFPGRFSGRQFSNSRSEMNVSTLELGDSALYLCASSSTGGEETQYFGPGTRLLVL.

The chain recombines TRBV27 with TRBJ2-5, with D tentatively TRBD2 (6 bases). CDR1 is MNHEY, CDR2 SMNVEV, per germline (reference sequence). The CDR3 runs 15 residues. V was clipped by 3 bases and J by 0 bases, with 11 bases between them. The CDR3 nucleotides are TGTGCCAGCAGTTTCCGGGGGAGCAACCAAGAGACCCAGTACTTC. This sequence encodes CASSFRGSNQETQYF.

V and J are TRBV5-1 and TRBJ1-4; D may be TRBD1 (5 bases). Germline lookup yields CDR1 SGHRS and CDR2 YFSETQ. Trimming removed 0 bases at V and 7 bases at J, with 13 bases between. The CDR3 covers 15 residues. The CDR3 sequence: CASSLGQRNSEKLFF. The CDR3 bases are TGCGCCAGCAGCTTGGGACAGAGAAATAGTGAAAAACTGTTTTTT.

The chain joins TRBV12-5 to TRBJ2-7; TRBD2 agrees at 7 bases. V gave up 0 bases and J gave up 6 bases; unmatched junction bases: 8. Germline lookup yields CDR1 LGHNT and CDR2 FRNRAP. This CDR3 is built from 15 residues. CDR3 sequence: CASGLVRGGMFEQYF. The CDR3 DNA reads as TGTGCTAGTGGTTTGGTACGGGGAGGGATGTTCGAGCAGTACTTC.

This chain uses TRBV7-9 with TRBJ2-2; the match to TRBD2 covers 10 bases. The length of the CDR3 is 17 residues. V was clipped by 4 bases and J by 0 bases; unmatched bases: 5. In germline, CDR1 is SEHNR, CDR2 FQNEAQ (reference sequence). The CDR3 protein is CASSYPGLATNTGELFF. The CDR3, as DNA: TGTGCCAGCAGCTATCCGGGACTAGCGACGAACACCGGGGAGCTGTTTTTT.